These 30 T cell receptor beta chains came from one sample sequenced in a study of cytomegalovirus exposure and HLA in healthy donors (dated by TCRdb to the late 2010s). Library creation used the immunoSEQ multiplex PCR assay. For the multiplex PCR, a mixture combining 60 forward primers for TCR Vbeta segments and 13 reverse primers for TCR Jbeta segments was used. TCRdb's version of the immuneACCESS table is confined to in-frame rearrangements and falls short of the full clone set. An unresolved V gene accounts for under half of the shortfall where checked; the remainder is of unknown origin. Counted in this sample were over 150,000 clones; 80% of them appeared once. The ten largest account for about 4.8% of the sample. The sample comprised PBMCs. Source of these receptors: a man aged 30 to 39 in good health and CMV-seronegative.

The V gene is TRBV5-4, the J gene TRBJ2-5, with D perhaps matching TRBD2 (6 bases). In germline, CDR1 is SGHNT, CDR2 YYREEE (reference sequence). V lost 4 bases, J lost 3 bases, and 10 bases lay in between. The CDR3 length is 13 residues. Written as DNA, the CDR3 is TGTGCCAGCAGCGCCCCGGGGGAAGAGACCCAGTACTTC. It codes for CASSAPGEETQYF.

V usage is TRBV5-4 and J usage is TRBJ2-3; 10 bases fit TRBD2. Germline loops: CDR1 SGHNT, CDR2 YYREEE (reference sequence). Trimming took 5 bases from V and 4 from J; bases not matched to a gene: 10. The CDR3 extends over 16 amino acids. DNA for the CDR3: TGTGCCAGCAGAAAAGCGGGGGGGCTGTACGCAGATACGCAGTATTTT. This encodes CASRKAGGLYADTQYF. The full variable domain, completed using reference TRBV5-4 and TRBJ2-3, is ETGVTQSPTHLIKTRGQQVTLRCSSQSGHNTVSWYQQALGQGPQFIFQYYREEENGRGNFPPRFSGLQFPNYSSELNVNALELDDSALYLCASRKAGGLYADTQYFGPGTRLTVL.

In its sample, this clone was seen once. The rearrangement joins TRBV11-2 to TRBJ2-7; D is unresolved. This CDR3 spans 12 amino acids. Looked up from germline, CDR1 is SGHAT and CDR2 is FQNNGV. V was shortened by 5 bases and J by 5 bases, with 10 bases between the two germline ends. The chain's CDR3 is CASSQLSNEQYF. As DNA, the CDR3 is TGTGCCAGCAGCCAACTATCAAACGAGCAGTACTTC.

This clone has just one count. The V call is TRBV14, the J call TRBJ1-6, with TRBD1 matching 8 bases. The CDR3 sequence is 18 residues long. The germline gives CDR1 SGHDN, CDR2 FVKESK. V shed 3 bases, J shed 8 bases, and the junction held 15 bases outside the gene matches. The CDR3, as DNA: TGTGCCAGCAGCCAGTTTTTTTCAGACAGGGGAGGGGATTCACCCCTCCACTTT. Its protein is CASSQFFSDRGGDSPLHF.

The CDR3 nucleotides are TGTGCCAGCAGTTCCCTGGACTCCCGAAATGAGCAGTTCTTC. Translating it yields CASSSLDSRNEQFF. This sequence joins TRBV5-6 and TRBJ2-1; D might be TRBD2 (5 bases). V was pared by 5 bases and J by 7 bases, with 16 bases between. CDR3 size: 14 residues. Germline V gene lookup returns CDR1 SGHDT and CDR2 YYEEEE.

V and J are TRBV4-3 and TRBJ2-1; TRBD2 might be the D (7 bases). Germline V gene data show CDR1 as LGHNA and CDR2 as YSLEER. The CDR3 is made up of 15 amino acids. V shed 4 bases and J shed 5 bases, with 15 bases lying between them. The CDR3 protein is CASSLRGAYDNEQFF. The CDR3 DNA reads TGCGCCAGCAGCCTACGGGGGGCCTATGACAATGAGCAGTTCTTC.

V gene TRBV19 combines with J gene TRBJ1-2; 7 bases align to TRBD1. Trimming took 6 bases from V and 4 from J; bases not matched to a gene: 5. Per germline, CDR1 LNHDA and CDR2 SQIVND (reference sequence). The CDR3 runs to 13 residues. DNA for the CDR3: TGTGCCAGTAGGCCAGGGGGTATCTATGGCTACACCTTC. Translation: CASRPGGIYGYTF.

This clone was detected only once. J is TRBJ2-1 and V is TRBV6-5; D gene uncertain. The germline gives CDR1 MNHEY, CDR2 SVGAGI. This CDR3 has 11 residues. The V and J ends lost 1 base and 9 bases respectively, with 4 bases between them. Here the CDR3 DNA reads TGTGCCAGCAGTTACTACGGTGAGCAGTTCTTC. It translates to CASSYYGEQFF.

CDR3 residues: CASSPGQGYEQYF. For the CDR3, the DNA is TGTGCCAGCAGCCCGGGACAGGGATACGAGCAGTACTTC. The genes are TRBV7-8 and TRBJ2-7; TRBD1 aligns across 9 bases. With 5 bases clipped from V and 4 bases from J, the junction kept 3 bases outside the gene matches. CDR1 and CDR2 from the germline V gene are SGHVS and FQNEAQ. The CDR3 sequence is 13 residues long. Combining the CDR3 with reference TRBV7-8 and TRBJ2-7 gives the whole variable domain GAGVSQSPRYKVAKRGQDVALRCDPISGHVSLFWYQQALGQGPEFLTYFQNEAQLDKSGLPSDRFFAERPEGSVSTLKIQRTQQEDSAVYLCASSPGQGYEQYFGPGTRLTVT.

The rearrangement joins TRBV30 to TRBJ2-3, with 10 bases matching TRBD2. This CDR3 is built from 15 residues. Germline V lookup: CDR1 GTSNPN, CDR2 SVGIG (reference sequence). The junction had 4 bases not matched to a gene; V was cut back by 2 bases and J by 2 bases. The DNA of the CDR3 is TGTGCCTGGAGTCCACTAGCGGGGACCACAGATACGCAGTATTTT. It translates to CAWSPLAGTTDTQYF.

J is TRBJ2-5 and V is TRBV2, with 8 bases aligning to TRBD2. The J call may be faulty, since TRBJ2-7 better matches the DNA end. The CDR3 has 15 residues. The V gene's germline CDR1 is SNHLY and CDR2 FYNNEI. In nucleotides, the CDR3 is TGTGCCAGCAGTGAGAGGAGCGGGAGCCCCTACGAGCAGTACTTC. Protein sequence: CASSERSGSPYEQYF.

J is TRBJ2-5 and V is TRBV9; 9 bases match TRBD2. The J segment lost 4 bases and the V segment lost 1 base, leaving 8 bases of the junction unmatched. The CDR3 has 16 amino acids. Germline V gene data show CDR1 as SGDLS and CDR2 as YYNGEE. The CDR3 nucleotides read TGTGCCAGCAGCGTATGGGGCGGGGGGGCCAGAGAGACCCAGTACTTC. Its protein product is CASSVWGGGARETQYF. Looking up the rest from reference TRBV9 and TRBJ2-5 gives the full variable domain: DSGVTQTPKHLITATGQRVTLRCSPRSGDLSVYWYQQSLDQGLQFLIQYYNGEERAKGNILERFSAQQFPDLHSELNLSSLELGDSALYFCASSVWGGGARETQYFGPGTRLLVL.

This chain links TRBV7-9 with TRBJ1-6; 10 bases agree with TRBD1. Germline V lookup: CDR1 SEHNR, CDR2 FQNEAQ (reference sequence). The CDR3 is 16 residues long. Trimming removed 5 bases from V and 9 bases from J; junction bases left unmatched: 10. CDR3 loop: CASSPQVRDRGSPLHF. For the CDR3, the DNA is TGTGCCAGCAGCCCCCAGGTACGGGACAGGGGTTCACCCCTCCACTTT.

The rearrangement links TRBV29-1 to TRBJ1-2; D gene uncertain. Germline V gene sequence: CDR1 SQVTM, CDR2 ANQGSEA. The CDR3 has 15 residues. V was trimmed by 1 base and J by 2 bases, leaving 14 bases between them. CDR3 DNA sequence: TGCAGCGTTGAAGGAGCTCAATTCTCGAACTATGGCTACACCTTC. Its translation: CSVEGAQFSNYGYTF.

This clone was observed a single time. This sequence joins TRBV15 and TRBJ2-5, with D perhaps TRBD2 (5 bases). Looked up from germline, CDR1 is LNHNV and CDR2 is YYDKDF (reference sequence). CDR3 length equals 15 residues. The V and J ends lost 1 base and 1 base respectively, with 10 bases between them. The CDR3 region is CATSRVQTTQETQYF. CDR3 in DNA: TGTGCCACCAGCAGAGTTCAGACTACCCAAGAGACCCAGTACTTC.

V gene TRBV7-2 combines with J gene TRBJ1-6; D perhaps matches TRBD1 (6 bases). CDR3 length: 14 residues. V lost 0 bases, J lost 7 bases, and 7 bases lay in between. The V gene's germline CDR1 is SGHTA and CDR2 FQGNSA. CDR3 residues: CASSLAGANSPLHF. DNA of the CDR3: TGTGCCAGCAGCTTAGCGGGGGCGAATTCACCCCTCCACTTT.

V gene TRBV6-5 combines with J gene TRBJ2-5; perhaps TRBD1 as D (6 bases). Deletions cut 5 bases from V and 3 bases from J, with 10 bases between. This CDR3 contains 13 residues. The germline gives CDR1 MNHEY, CDR2 SVGAGI. The CDR3 region is CASSRDTEETQYF. The CDR3 coding sequence is TGTGCCAGCAGTAGGGACACGGAAGAGACCCAGTACTTC.

This clone was found a few times. The chain joins TRBV29-1 to TRBJ2-3; tentative D call: TRBD1 (6 bases). CDR1 and CDR2 (germline): SQVTM, ANQGSEA. This CDR3 comprises 13 residues. Trimming took 1 base from V and 5 from J, leaving 10 bases between them. For the CDR3, the DNA is TGCAGCGTTGAAGTGAGGGGGATAGATACGCAGTATTTT. Its translation: CSVEVRGIDTQYF.

The V gene is TRBV19, the J gene TRBJ1-2; D uncertain. The V and J ends lost 4 bases and 3 bases respectively, with 15 bases between them. In germline, CDR1 is LNHDA, CDR2 SQIVND (reference sequence). CDR3 length: 15 residues. As DNA, the CDR3 is TGTGCCAGTAGTACTCAGGCCCGGCTGGACTATGGCTACACCTTC. Translation gives CASSTQARLDYGYTF.

This clone was observed a handful of times. The chain couples TRBV5-4 to TRBJ2-1, with a tentative D call TRBD2 (6 bases). The CDR3 spans 13 residues. Germline CDR1 reads SGHNT; CDR2 reads YYREEE (reference sequence). V lost 5 bases and J 8 bases, leaving 14 bases between the germline ends. CDR3 residues: CASSPPRDYEQFF. The CDR3 DNA is TGTGCCAGCAGTCCCCCCAGGGACTATGAGCAGTTCTTC.

About this clone: Mismatch with germline at one junction end may stem from a read error. This CDR3 is also generated by other DNA sequences in the sample. The V call is TRBV6-5, the J call TRBJ1-5; 9 bases are shared with TRBD1. The CDR3 has 14 residues. CDR1 is MNHEY and CDR2 is SVGAGI in the germline V gene. CDR3 sequence: CASSRQGQGQPQHF. The DNA of the CDR3 is TGTGCCAGCAGTCGACAGGGACAGGGTCAGCCCCAACATTTT.

The V gene is TRBV7-2, the J gene TRBJ2-3, with D unresolved. The V end lost 2 bases, the J end lost 4 bases, and 7 bases lay between the germline ends. The CDR3 is made up of 13 amino acids. Germline CDR1 reads SGHTA; CDR2 reads FQGNSA. This CDR3 reads CASSLRGSDTQYF. CDR3 in DNA: TGTGCCAGCAGCTTAAGAGGTTCAGATACGCAGTATTTT. Supplemented by reference TRBV7-2 and TRBJ2-3, the full variable domain reads GAGVSQSPSNKVTEKGKDVELRCDPISGHTALYWYRQSLGQGLEFLIYFQGNSAPDKSGLPSDRFSAERTGGSVSTLTIQRTQQEDSAVYLCASSLRGSDTQYFGPGTRLTVL.

The chain combines TRBV29-1 with TRBJ1-5; 8 bases are a match to TRBD1. This CDR3 region has 13 residues. V gave up 4 bases and J gave up 9 bases; unmatched junction bases: 8. Per the germline V gene, CDR1 is SQVTM and CDR2 is ANQGSEA. CDR3 bases: TGCAGCGTTGGAGGGGACAGGCTGCGGCCCCAGCATTTT. Amino acids: CSVGGDRLRPQHF. Based on the CDR3 plus reference TRBV29-1 and TRBJ1-5, the full variable domain is SAVISQKPSRDICQRGTSLTIQCQVDSQVTMMFWYRQQPGQSLTLIATANQGSEATYESGFVIDKFPISRPNLTFSTLTVSNMSPEDSSIYLCSVGGDRLRPQHFGDGTRLSIL.

The gene calls are TRBV19 and TRBJ2-3, with 10 bases aligning to TRBD2. Germline CDR1 is LNHDA and CDR2 is SQIVND (reference sequence). The CDR3 is 15 amino acids. V shed 7 bases, J shed 1 base, and the junction held 5 bases outside the gene matches. The CDR3 spells CASTPGTSGTDTQYF. The CDR3 DNA is TGTGCCAGTACCCCCGGGACTAGCGGCACAGATACGCAGTATTTT.

V and J are TRBV11-2 and TRBJ2-1; 9 bases match TRBD1. The V gene's germline CDR1 is SGHAT and CDR2 FQNNGV. After removal of 3 bases from V and 10 bases from J, the junction contained 7 bases not matched to a gene. The CDR3 has 14 residues. The CDR3 DNA follows: TGTGCCAGCAGCTTCCGGGACAGGGTAGGAGAGCAGTTCTTC. This gives the protein CASSFRDRVGEQFF. The full variable domain, its missing parts supplied by reference TRBV11-2 and TRBJ2-1, is EAGVAQSPRYKIIEKRQSVAFWCNPISGHATLYWYQQILGQGPKLLIQFQNNGVVDDSQLPKDRFSAERLKGVDSTLKIQPAKLEDSAVYLCASSFRDRVGEQFFGPGTRLTVL.

The chain is built from TRBV30 and TRBJ1-2; the D gene is possibly TRBD1 (5 bases). V lost 4 bases to trimming and J lost 5 bases, with 11 bases between them. The CDR3 consists of 12 residues. The V gene's germline CDR1 is GTSNPN and CDR2 SVGIG (reference sequence). The CDR3 DNA sequence: TGTGCCTGGACGCCGGGGGGGTATGGCTACACCTTC. Its translation is CAWTPGGYGYTF.

J is TRBJ2-2 and V is TRBV7-3; the D gene is possibly TRBD2 (5 bases). The CDR3 loop spans 14 amino acids. Germline lookup yields CDR1 SGHTA and CDR2 FQGTGA. V was clipped by 6 bases and J by 0 bases, with 8 bases between them. CDR3 DNA: TGTGCCAGCAGGGACTCGACGAACACCGGGGAGCTGTTTTTT. As protein: CASRDSTNTGELFF.

This clone occurred once. J is TRBJ1-2 and V is TRBV4-1, with D unclear. This CDR3 has 12 amino acids. Germline assignment: CDR1 MGHRA and CDR2 YSYEKL. Trimming cost V 3 bases and J 1 base, with 3 bases left between them. CDR3 in amino acids: CASSQSNYGYTF. The CDR3 bases are TGCGCCAGCAGCCAGAGTAACTATGGCTACACCTTC.

The chain links TRBV28 to TRBJ2-5; D perhaps matches TRBD2 (6 bases). CDR3 length: 17 residues. Germline CDR1 reads MDHEN; CDR2 reads SYDVKM. V dropped 0 bases and J dropped 1 base, with 15 bases sitting between them. The DNA for the CDR3 is TGTGCCAGCAGTTTATGGGTCGGCAGGGACTTCCAAGAGACCCAGTACTTC. Its translation is CASSLWVGRDFQETQYF.

This chain connects TRBV15 to TRBJ2-7; D may be TRBD2 (6 bases). Trimming removed 0 bases at V and 5 bases at J, with 14 bases between. Germline CDR1 and CDR2: LNHNV and YYDKDF (reference sequence). The CDR3 runs 15 residues. The CDR3 sequence is CATSRETLALDEQYF. CDR3 coding DNA: TGTGCCACCAGCAGAGAGACACTAGCCCTAGACGAGCAGTACTTC.